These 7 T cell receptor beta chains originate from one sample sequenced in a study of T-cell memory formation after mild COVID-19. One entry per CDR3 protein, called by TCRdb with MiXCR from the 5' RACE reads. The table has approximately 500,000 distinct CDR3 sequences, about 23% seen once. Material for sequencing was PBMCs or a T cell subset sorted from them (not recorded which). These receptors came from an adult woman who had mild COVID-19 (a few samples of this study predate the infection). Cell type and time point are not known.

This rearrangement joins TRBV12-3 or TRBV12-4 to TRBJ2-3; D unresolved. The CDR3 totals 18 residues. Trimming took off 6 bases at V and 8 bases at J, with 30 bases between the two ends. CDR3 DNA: TGTGCCAGCAGGCCGATCCCGAGACTGGTTAAGGCGGTGGTTACGCAGTATTTT. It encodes CASRPIPRLVKAVVTQYF.

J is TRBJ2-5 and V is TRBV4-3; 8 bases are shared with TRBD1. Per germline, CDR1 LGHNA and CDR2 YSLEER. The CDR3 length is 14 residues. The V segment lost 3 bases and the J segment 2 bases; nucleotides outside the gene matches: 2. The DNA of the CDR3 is TGCGCCAGCAGCCAGGGGACAGGACAAGAGACCCAGTACTTC. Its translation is CASSQGTGQETQYF.

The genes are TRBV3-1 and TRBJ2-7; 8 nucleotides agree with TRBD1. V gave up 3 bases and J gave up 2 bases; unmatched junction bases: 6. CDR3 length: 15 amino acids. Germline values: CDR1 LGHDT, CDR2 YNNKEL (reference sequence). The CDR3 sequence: CASSHADRGPYEQYF. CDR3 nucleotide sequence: TGTGCCAGCAGCCATGCCGACAGGGGCCCCTACGAGCAGTACTTC.

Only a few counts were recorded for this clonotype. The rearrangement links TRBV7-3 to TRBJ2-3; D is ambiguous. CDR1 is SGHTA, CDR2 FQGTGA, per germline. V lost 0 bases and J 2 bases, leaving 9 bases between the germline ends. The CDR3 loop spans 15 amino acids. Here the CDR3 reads CASSLTPLDTDTQYF. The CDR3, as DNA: TGTGCCAGCAGCTTAACCCCTCTAGACACAGATACGCAGTATTTT.

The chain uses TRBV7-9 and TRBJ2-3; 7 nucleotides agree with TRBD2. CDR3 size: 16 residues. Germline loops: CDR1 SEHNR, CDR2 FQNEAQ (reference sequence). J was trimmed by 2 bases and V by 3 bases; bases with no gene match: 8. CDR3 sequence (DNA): TGTGCCAGCAGCTTCTCTAGCGGACTTAACACAGATACGCAGTATTTT. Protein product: CASSFSSGLNTDTQYF.

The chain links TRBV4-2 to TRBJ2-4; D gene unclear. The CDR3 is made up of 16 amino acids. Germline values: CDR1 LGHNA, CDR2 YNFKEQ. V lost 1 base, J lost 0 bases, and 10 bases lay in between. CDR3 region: CASSQGPASAKNIQYF. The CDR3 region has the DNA TGTGCCAGCAGCCAAGGTCCCGCTTCAGCCAAAAACATTCAGTACTTC.

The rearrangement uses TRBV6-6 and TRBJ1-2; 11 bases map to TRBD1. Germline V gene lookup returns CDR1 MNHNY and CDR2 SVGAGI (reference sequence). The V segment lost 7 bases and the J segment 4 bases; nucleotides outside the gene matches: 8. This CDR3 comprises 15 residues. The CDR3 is CASTGTGGFLYGYTF. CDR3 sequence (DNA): TGTGCCAGCACCGGGACAGGGGGTTTCCTCTATGGCTACACCTTC.